A selection of T cell receptor beta chains follows, all from one sample in a study of CD4 T cells in relation to SARS-CoV-2 and coronaviruses. These receptors are not linked to any known antigen. Only in-frame clones appear in the TCRdb table, and some are missing; sequencing was by immunoSEQ multiplex PCR. The table includes roughly 45,000 clones, about 80% detected once. Sequencing was performed on naive CD4+ T cells from PBMCs, cultured in vitro. The receptor set was obtained from an adult with COVID-19. Each CDR3 is given with its conserved first and last residue.

V: TRBV7-2
CDR3: CASSTYRDRGRAGELFF

V: TRBV14
CDR3: CASSFREGGELFF

V: TRBV7-2
CDR3: CASSLTGLAFTDTQYF

V: TRBV6-6
CDR3: CASSPGTANTEAFF

V: TRBV4-2
CDR3: CASSHLSGTLAKNIQYF

V: TRBV7-9
CDR3: CASGQALGNQPQHF

V: TRBV6-5
CDR3: CASSSDRGYQPQHF

V: TRBV19
CDR3: CASSPGVEKQFF

V: TRBV7-9
CDR3: CASSLVTGQPQHF

V: TRBV18
CDR3: CASSPRQEGTDTQYF

V: TRBV6-6
CDR3: CASSYRGNTEAFF

V: TRBV7-9
CDR3: CASSLGSGPSSYNEQFF

V: TRBV6-1
CDR3: CASSEATQGLPDTQYF

V: TRBV7-3
CDR3: CASSLTASVTGAHNEQFF

V: TRBV7-2
CDR3: CASSSRLADYTDTQYF

V: TRBV5-1
CDR3: CASSLIGQGADEQYF

V: TRBV18
CDR3: CASSTVGGGTDTQYF

V: TRBV29-1
CDR3: CSVGLAGFSDTQYF

V: TRBV29-1
CDR3: CSVEGRGQETQYF

V: TRBV5-6
CDR3: CASSFGTGVVNTEAFF

V: TRBV25-1
CDR3: CASSKNDRVTRGYTF

V: TRBV28
CDR3: CASRLLVRGWEQYF

V: TRBV7-2
CDR3: CASSLIAGISGANVLTF

V: TRBV9
CDR3: CASNSGAGGASGANVLTF

V: TRBV27
CDR3: CASRPLAAQRLEQFF

V: TRBV6-6
CDR3: CASSYSRLSTGELFF

V: TRBV3-1/TRBV3-2
CDR3: CASSQDLARYQFF

V: TRBV28
CDR3: CASTRSGQNVYQPQHF

V: TRBV6-5
CDR3: CASSYTDRGSQPQHF

V: TRBV28
CDR3: CASRTTSTYEQYF

V: TRBV28
CDR3: CASSPGTSGTIDTQYF

V: TRBV7-9
CDR3: CASSHGSSGRDRRYNEQFF

V: TRBV2
CDR3: CASSPTVNTGELFF

V: TRBV5-4
CDR3: CASSLWGRGTDTQYF

V: TRBV18
CDR3: CASSPLRDEADTIYF

V: TRBV6-1
CDR3: CASSDLSGDQPQHF

V: TRBV29-1
CDR3: CSVAFRALQETQYF

V: TRBV6-5
CDR3: CASSPGIGYNQPQHF

V: TRBV5-4
CDR3: CASRSGQGLLDTQYF

V: TRBV5-4
CDR3: CASSPTVANTGELFF

V: TRBV5-1
CDR3: CASSLATSAYQETQYF

V: TRBV30
CDR3: CACVIGTRAYEQYF

V: TRBV28
CDR3: CASSSRTSGNTYEQYF

V: TRBV4-1
CDR3: CASSQDSRGANTGELFF

V: TRBV28
CDR3: CASDFRDTNNSPLHF

V: TRBV7-8
CDR3: CASSLDQGAYEQYF

V: TRBV7-9
CDR3: CASSLVPGAGANVLTF

V: TRBV28
CDR3: CASTLGGARQGDLDSGYTF

V: TRBV14
CDR3: CASSQVVGVGAGELFF

V: TRBV9
CDR3: CASSAAGVSPLHF

V: TRBV9
CDR3: CASSVGLAGVGELFF